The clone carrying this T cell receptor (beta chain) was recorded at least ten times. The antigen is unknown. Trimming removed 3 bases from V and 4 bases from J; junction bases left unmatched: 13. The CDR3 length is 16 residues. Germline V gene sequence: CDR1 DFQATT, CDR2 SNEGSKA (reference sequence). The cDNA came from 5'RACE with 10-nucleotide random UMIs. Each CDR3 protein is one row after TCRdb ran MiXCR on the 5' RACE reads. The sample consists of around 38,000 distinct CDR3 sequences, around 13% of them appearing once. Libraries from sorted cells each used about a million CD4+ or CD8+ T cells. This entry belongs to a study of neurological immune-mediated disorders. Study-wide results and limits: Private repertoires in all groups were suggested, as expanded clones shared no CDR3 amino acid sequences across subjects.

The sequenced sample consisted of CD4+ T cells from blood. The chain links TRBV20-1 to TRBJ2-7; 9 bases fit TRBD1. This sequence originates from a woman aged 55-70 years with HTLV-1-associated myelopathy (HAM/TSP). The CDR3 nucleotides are TGCAGTGCTAGTTCCGGGACAGGGCTTTATTCGTACGAGCAGTACTTC. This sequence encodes CSASSGTGLYSYEQYF.